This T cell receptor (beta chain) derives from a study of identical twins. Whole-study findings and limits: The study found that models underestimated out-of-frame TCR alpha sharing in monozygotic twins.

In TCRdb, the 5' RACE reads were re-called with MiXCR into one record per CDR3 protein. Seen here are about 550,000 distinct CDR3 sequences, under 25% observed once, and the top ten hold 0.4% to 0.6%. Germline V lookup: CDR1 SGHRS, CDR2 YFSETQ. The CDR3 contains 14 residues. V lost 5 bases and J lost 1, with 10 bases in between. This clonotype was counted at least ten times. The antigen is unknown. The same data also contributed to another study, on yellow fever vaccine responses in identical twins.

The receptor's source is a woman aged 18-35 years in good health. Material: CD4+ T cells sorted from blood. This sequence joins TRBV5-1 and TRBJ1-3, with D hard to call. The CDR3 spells CASRLGSSGNTIYF. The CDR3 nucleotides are TGCGCCAGCAGGCTAGGGTCATCTGGAAACACCATATATTTT.